Listed here are 22 T cell receptor beta chains from one sample, sequenced in a study of blood T cell repertoires in COVID-19. Only in-frame clones appear in the TCRdb table, and some are missing; sequencing was by immunoSEQ multiplex PCR. Of 68,000 or so clones in the sample, about nine tenths are singletons; the top ten hold 6.6%. Sequenced sample: peripheral blood. These receptors were collected from a man aged 50 to 59 with active COVID-19.

The V and J genes are TRBV28 and TRBJ2-1; D is unclear. V was clipped by 8 bases and J by 0 bases, with 8 bases between them. The germline gives CDR1 MDHEN, CDR2 SYDVKM. CDR3 size: 13 residues. CDR3: CASLESSYNEQFF. In nucleotides, the CDR3 is TGTGCCAGCTTGGAGAGCTCCTACAATGAGCAGTTCTTC.

This chain joins TRBV15 and TRBJ2-3, with TRBD1 matching over 7 bases. CDR1 is LNHNV, CDR2 YYDKDF, per germline (reference sequence). The CDR3 has 16 residues. J gave up 2 bases and V 1 base, and 6 bases lay outside the gene matches. The CDR3 loop reads CATSRGGTEFTDTQYF. The CDR3 coding sequence is TGTGCCACCAGCAGAGGAGGGACAGAGTTCACAGATACGCAGTATTTT.

This clone was seen only once. The chain combines TRBV2 with TRBJ1-1; 7 nucleotides match TRBD1. Germline assignment: CDR1 SNHLY and CDR2 FYNNEI. With V trimmed by 6 bases and J by 6 bases, 7 bases remained unmatched. This CDR3 is 13 amino acids long. The CDR3 loop reads CASRGQSISEAFF. CDR3 in DNA: TGTGCCAGCAGGGGACAGTCTATTTCTGAAGCTTTCTTT.

V and J are TRBV7-9 and TRBJ2-5, with 8 bases matching TRBD2. CDR3 length: 15 amino acids. The ends lost 8 bases at V and 2 bases at J; junction bases unmatched: 10. Germline V lookup: CDR1 SEHNR, CDR2 FQNEAQ (reference sequence). CDR3 sequence: CASLWAGGGQETQYF. The CDR3 bases are TGTGCCAGCCTGTGGGCGGGAGGCGGGCAAGAGACCCAGTACTTC.

This chain joins TRBV5-1 and TRBJ1-1, with 9 bases aligning to TRBD1. This CDR3 contains 14 residues. Looked up from germline, CDR1 is SGHRS and CDR2 is YFSETQ. Trimming cost V 3 bases and J 6 bases; bases outside gene matches: 6. The CDR3 loop reads CASSSGQGGAEAFF. For the CDR3, the DNA is TGCGCCAGCAGCTCGGGACAGGGTGGCGCTGAAGCTTTCTTT. Together with reference TRBV5-1 and TRBJ1-1, the CDR3 gives the full variable domain: KAGVTQTPRYLIKTRGQQVTLSCSPISGHRSVSWYQQTPGQGLQFLFEYFSETQRNKGNFPGRFSGRQFSNSRSEMNVSTLELGDSALYLCASSSGQGGAEAFFGQGTRLTVV.

This clone has a single count. CDR3 protein: CASSPGGPGDTQYF. CDR3 in DNA: TGTGCCAGCAGCCCAGGAGGGCCGGGAGATACGCAGTATTTT. This chain connects TRBV3-1 (or the pseudogene TRBV3-2) to TRBJ2-3, with TRBD2 as a possible D gene (6 bases). V was trimmed by 4 bases and J by 5 bases, leaving 13 bases between them. The CDR3 spans 14 residues. The V gene's germline CDR1 is LGHDT and CDR2 YNNKEL (reference sequence).

The gene calls are TRBV15 and TRBJ1-2; D is possibly TRBD1 (6 bases). CDR1 is LNHNV and CDR2 is YYDKDF in the germline V gene (reference sequence). The CDR3 is 14 amino acids. Trimming shortened V by 1 base and J by 8 bases, and 14 bases separated the two germline ends. The CDR3 coding sequence is TGTGCCACCAGCAGAGGCCAGGGGAACGGAGGCTACACCTTC. Residues: CATSRGQGNGGYTF.

This clone was seen a few times. The chain joins TRBV30 to TRBJ1-5; 8 bases match TRBD1. V lost 0 bases to trimming and J lost 2 bases; unmatched junction nucleotides: 0. This CDR3 is 14 amino acids long. The germline V gene encodes CDR1 GTSNPN and CDR2 SVGIG (reference sequence). The CDR3 DNA is TGTGCCTGGAGTGTACAGGGGGGCAATCAGCCCCAGCATTTT. It is translated as CAWSVQGGNQPQHF. Full variable domain (remainder filled in from reference TRBV30 and TRBJ1-5): SQTIHQWPATLVQPVGSPLSLECTVEGTSNPNLYWYRQAAGRGLQLLFYSVGIGQISSEVPQNLSASRPQDRQFILSSKKLLLSDSGFYLCAWSVQGGNQPQHFGDGTRLSIL.

This sequence joins TRBV6-1 and TRBJ2-3, with TRBD2 identical over 9 bases. There are 20 residues in the CDR3. Germline trimming cut 2 bases from V and 1 base from J; bases unmatched to any gene: 16. Per the germline V gene, CDR1 is MNHNS and CDR2 is SASEGT. CDR3 sequence: CASSEWGSYFQRGGTDTQYF. DNA for the CDR3: TGTGCCAGCAGTGAATGGGGTAGCTATTTCCAGCGGGGGGGCACAGATACGCAGTATTTT.

The V and J genes are TRBV6-2 or TRBV6-3 and TRBJ2-1; 9 nucleotides align to TRBD1. Germline trimming cut 0 bases from V and 7 bases from J; bases unmatched to any gene: 4. Germline V lookup: CDR1 MNHEY, CDR2 SVGEGT. The CDR3 runs 15 residues. The DNA of the CDR3 is TGTGCCAGCAGTTACTCCAGGACAGGGGTGAATGAGCAGTTCTTC. Protein: CASSYSRTGVNEQFF.

The J gene is TRBJ2-3, the V gene TRBV9; no reliable D call. The CDR3 is made up of 11 amino acids. Germline assignment: CDR1 SGDLS and CDR2 YYNGEE. V was shortened by 3 bases and J by 7 bases, with 6 bases between the two germline ends. CDR3 residues: CASSASYTQYF. Written as DNA, the CDR3 is TGTGCCAGCAGCGCCTCCTATACGCAGTATTTT.

The V call is TRBV5-5, the J call TRBJ2-3, with 7 bases identical to TRBD2. The CDR3 loop spans 16 amino acids. V dropped 0 bases and J dropped 1; count of bases not matched to a gene: 5. In germline, CDR1 is SGHKS, CDR2 YYEKEE (reference sequence). The CDR3 DNA sequence: TGTGCCAGCAGCTTGGCTAGCGGTAGGGGCACAGATACGCAGTATTTT. Translated: CASSLASGRGTDTQYF.

The V gene is TRBV20-1, the J gene TRBJ1-2; unclear D gene. This CDR3 contains 15 residues. Germline CDR1 DFQATT, CDR2 SNEGSKA (reference sequence). The V and J ends lost 3 bases and 0 bases respectively, with 14 bases between them. The CDR3 sequence: CSASTRGYPNYGYTF. The CDR3 nucleotides are TGCAGTGCTAGTACGAGAGGGTATCCTAACTATGGCTACACCTTC.

The rearrangement links TRBV18 to TRBJ2-3; D possibly corresponds to TRBD2 (5 bases). CDR1 KGHSH and CDR2 LQKENI come from the germline V gene. V was clipped by 8 bases and J by 2 bases, with 14 bases between them. The CDR3 consists of 14 residues. In DNA form, the CDR3 reads TGTGCCAGCCGCCGTGTCGGGGACACAGATACGCAGTATTTT. This encodes CASRRVGDTDTQYF.

The chain is built from TRBV7-2 and TRBJ2-7, with 7 bases matching TRBD2. Germline assignment: CDR1 SGHTA and CDR2 FQGNSA. The CDR3 sequence is 15 residues long. The ends lost 5 bases at V and 4 bases at J; junction bases unmatched: 11. Here the CDR3 reads CASSQGPGGSYEQYF. In nucleotides, the CDR3 is TGTGCCAGCAGCCAGGGCCCGGGAGGTTCGTACGAGCAGTACTTC.

The chain couples TRBV27 to TRBJ2-5; no firm D call. This CDR3 comprises 15 residues. CDR1 and CDR2 (germline): MNHEY, SMNVEV (reference sequence). V was cut by 3 bases and J by 2 bases, with 13 bases left in between. CDR3 sequence (DNA): TGTGCCAGCAGTTTTAGACACCAAATACAAGAGACCCAGTACTTC. As protein: CASSFRHQIQETQYF.

The chain combines TRBV6-2 or TRBV6-3 with TRBJ2-7; TRBD2 might be the D (6 bases). Germline V gives CDR1 MNHEY, CDR2 SVGEGT. The CDR3 is made up of 12 amino acids. Trimming cost V 4 bases and J 4 bases, with 8 bases left between them. CDR3 bases: TGTGCCAGCAGTTGGAGGGGATACGAGCAGTACTTC. It is translated as CASSWRGYEQYF.

The chain recombines TRBV15 with TRBJ2-4, with D possibly TRBD2 on 6 matching bases. This CDR3 is built from 14 residues. Trimming cost V 2 bases and J 3 bases, with 8 bases left between them. Germline lookup yields CDR1 LNHNV and CDR2 YYDKDF (reference sequence). In DNA, the CDR3 is TGTGCCACCAGCAGACAGGGAGGCAAAAACATTCAGTACTTC. Translating it yields CATSRQGGKNIQYF.

This chain connects TRBV28 to TRBJ1-3; D remains ambiguous. V was cut by 8 bases and J by 4 bases, with 9 bases left in between. The CDR3 covers 12 residues. Germline CDR1 is MDHEN and CDR2 is SYDVKM. CDR3 coding DNA: TGTGCCAGCCACACCCCCGGAAACACCATATATTTT. Amino acids: CASHTPGNTIYF.

For the CDR3, the DNA is TGCGCCAGCAGCCAAGATAGGTCTGGGACAGGTTTGGGTGAAGCTTTCTTT. The encoded protein is CASSQDRSGTGLGEAFF. This rearrangement joins TRBV4-3 to TRBJ1-1, with TRBD1 matching over 8 bases. V lost 0 bases to trimming and J lost 7 bases; unmatched junction nucleotides: 13. This CDR3 is built from 17 residues. Germline loops: CDR1 LGHNA, CDR2 YSLEER.

In its sample, this clone was seen once. This chain links TRBV19 with TRBJ1-1, with a tentative D call TRBD1 (5 bases). V was trimmed by 10 bases and J by 4 bases, leaving 19 bases between them. The CDR3 has 14 amino acids. From germline, CDR1 is LNHDA and CDR2 SQIVND (reference sequence). In DNA, the CDR3 is TGTGCCACCAGGGAATTGAGTAGGAGCACTGAAGCTTTCTTT. Translated, it gives CATRELSRSTEAFF.

The chain has TRBV5-1 and TRBJ2-1; 10 nucleotides match TRBD1. The ends lost 4 bases at V and 8 bases at J; junction bases unmatched: 6. Germline values: CDR1 SGHRS, CDR2 YFSETQ. The CDR3 is 14 residues long. The CDR3 DNA follows: TGCGCCAGCAGCCTAGGGACAGGGGTGGATGAGCAGTTCTTC. It codes for CASSLGTGVDEQFF.